This passage covers 24 T cell receptor beta chains from one sample sequenced in a study of T cells after yellow fever vaccination. From the 5' RACE reads, TCRdb called clonotypes with MiXCR, one entry per CDR3 protein. The table includes 95,000 to 150,000 distinct CDR3 sequences, more than 6.5% detected once. Sample: CD4+ T cells sorted from PBMCs, taken approximately 11 days after the first yellow fever vaccination. Receptors were obtained from a man between 18 and 29 years old who received the YFV17D yellow fever vaccine.

The rearrangement uses TRBV18 and TRBJ1-5; D call uncertain. The length of the CDR3 is 14 residues. Germline CDR1 is KGHSH and CDR2 is LQKENI. Trimming removed 1 base at V and 3 bases at J, with 7 bases between. CDR3 bases: TGTGCCAGCTCACCACAGGGTACCAATCAGCCCCAGCATTTT. Its protein product is CASSPQGTNQPQHF.

The sample holds many counts of this clonotype. J is TRBJ2-3 and V is TRBV12-3 or TRBV12-4, with 13 bases aligning to TRBD2. Trimming cost V 6 bases and J 2 bases; bases outside gene matches: 8. The CDR3 sequence is 17 residues long. The CDR3: CASSPGTSGDFTDTQYF. The CDR3 DNA reads TGTGCCAGCAGCCCGGGGACTAGCGGGGATTTCACAGATACGCAGTATTTT.

This clonotype was recorded many times. V usage is TRBV5-1 and J usage is TRBJ2-7; TRBD2 matches 9 bases. V was clipped by 5 bases and J by 5 bases; unmatched bases: 8. Per the germline V gene, CDR1 is SGHRS and CDR2 is YFSETQ. The CDR3 has 14 amino acids. DNA of the CDR3: TGCGCCAGCAGGCAGCGGGGGGTAAACAACGAGCAGTACGTC. Its protein is CASRQRGVNNEQYV.

This clonotype was seen many times. The chain is built from TRBV6-1 and TRBJ2-7, with D hard to call. CDR3 length: 11 amino acids. Trimming took 8 bases from V and 0 from J, leaving 5 bases between them. Looked up from germline, CDR1 is MNHNS and CDR2 is SASEGT. This chain's CDR3 is CASGYSYEQYF. The CDR3, as DNA: TGTGCCAGCGGGTACTCCTACGAGCAGTACTTC.

In its sample, this clonotype was seen many times. The gene calls are TRBV5-1 and TRBJ2-5; D gene unclear. V shed 5 bases and J shed 0 bases, with 11 bases lying between them. Germline CDR1 and CDR2: SGHRS and YFSETQ. This CDR3 is 14 amino acids long. The CDR3 here is CASRGSSYQETQYF. The CDR3 DNA follows: TGCGCCAGCAGGGGATCCTCTTACCAAGAGACCCAGTACTTC.

This clonotype was found many times. The J gene is TRBJ1-5, the V gene TRBV5-8; D may be TRBD1 (5 bases). The length of the CDR3 is 16 residues. The V gene's germline CDR1 is SGHTS and CDR2 YDEGEE. Trimming removed 2 bases from V and 2 bases from J, with 14 bases in between. For the CDR3, the DNA is TGTGCCAGCAGCTTATGGGCAGGGATAGGCAATCAGCCCCAGCATTTT. This sequence encodes CASSLWAGIGNQPQHF.

This clonotype was seen only a few times. V gene TRBV10-3 combines with J gene TRBJ2-1; TRBD2 aligns across 14 bases. V lost 11 bases and J lost 10; bases outside the gene matches: 10. Germline V gene sequence: CDR1 ENHRY, CDR2 SYGVKD. The CDR3 contains 14 residues. In nucleotides, the CDR3 is TGTGCCTTCAAGACTAGCGGGGGGGTCGGGGAGCAGTTCTTC. Protein: CAFKTSGGVGEQFF.

This clonotype has a count of ten or more. The chain is built from TRBV12-3 or TRBV12-4 and TRBJ1-4, with D maybe TRBD1 (6 bases). CDR3 length equals 15 residues. V was cut by 7 bases and J by 7 bases, with 19 bases left in between. The CDR3 nucleotides read TGTGCCAGCACCTCGGGGATCCGGGACATTGAAAAACTGTTTTTT. Translating gives CASTSGIRDIEKLFF.

This clonotype was seen ten or more times. The rearrangement joins TRBV20-1 to TRBJ2-7; 11 nucleotides align to TRBD1. CDR1 and CDR2 from the germline V gene are DFQATT and SNEGSKA (reference sequence). The CDR3 runs 15 residues. Losses at the gene ends were 5 bases for V and 5 bases for J; bases not matched to a gene: 11. As DNA, the CDR3 is TGCAGTGCTTACACCCCGGGACAGGGGGTCCACGAGCAGTACGTC. Protein: CSAYTPGQGVHEQYV.

This clonotype came up many times. This chain uses TRBV28 with TRBJ1-5; D call uncertain. Germline V gene sequence: CDR1 MDHEN, CDR2 SYDVKM. The CDR3 has 13 amino acids. Trimming took 3 bases from V and 5 from J, leaving 8 bases between them. The CDR3 nucleotides read TGTGCCAGCAGTTTGACCCCCGATCAGCCCCAGCATTTT. Translation gives CASSLTPDQPQHF.

This clonotype has just a few counts. The chain carries TRBV20-1 and TRBJ1-6; D is possibly TRBD1 (6 bases). Germline V lookup: CDR1 DFQATT, CDR2 SNEGSKA (reference sequence). Trimming removed 6 bases at V and 7 bases at J, with 13 bases between. The CDR3 loop spans 13 amino acids. The CDR3 sequence: CSAITGINSPLHF. The CDR3 DNA sequence: TGCAGTGCCATTACAGGGATCAATTCACCCCTCCACTTT.

In this sample, this clonotype turned up many times. The chain employs TRBV27 and TRBJ2-1; 9 nucleotides match TRBD2. V gave up 2 bases and J gave up 8 bases; unmatched junction bases: 7. The germline V gene encodes CDR1 MNHEY and CDR2 SMNVEV (reference sequence). This CDR3 has 15 amino acids. CDR3 bases: TGTGCCAGCAGTTTAGATTGGCGGGGGGGCGATGAGCAGTTCTTC. Its protein is CASSLDWRGGDEQFF.

This clonotype was detected many times. The chain joins TRBV20-1 to TRBJ1-1, with D perhaps TRBD1 (5 bases). V lost 5 bases and J 7 bases, leaving 17 bases between the germline ends. Germline assignment: CDR1 DFQATT and CDR2 SNEGSKA (reference sequence). The CDR3 is 13 residues long. DNA of the CDR3: TGCAGTGCTCCAATGGGGGGGAAGGTTGAAGCTTTCTTT. Translating gives CSAPMGGKVEAFF.

This clonotype was seen ten or more times. The chain carries TRBV4-2 and TRBJ1-3, with D possibly TRBD1 on 5 matching bases. This CDR3 spans 17 amino acids. V lost 0 bases to trimming and J lost 8 bases, with 20 bases between them. Germline V gives CDR1 LGHNA, CDR2 YNFKEQ. The CDR3 reads CASSQDGASRIRDTIYF. CDR3 bases: TGTGCCAGCAGCCAAGATGGGGCCAGTCGGATAAGGGACACCATATATTTT.

This clonotype was detected ten times or more. The CDR3 nucleotides read TGTGCCACCAGTGACCCGAGGTGGGCCTACAATGAGCAGTTCTTC. Amino acid sequence: CATSDPRWAYNEQFF. The chain couples TRBV24-1 to TRBJ2-1, with D unresolved. Germline V gene lookup returns CDR1 KGHDR and CDR2 SFDVKD. This CDR3 comprises 15 residues. The ends were cut back, 4 bases at V and 2 bases at J, with 11 bases in the middle.

The sample holds many counts of this clonotype. The genes are TRBV20-1 and TRBJ1-1; D ambiguous. Trimming shortened V by 2 bases and J by 3 bases, and 13 bases separated the two germline ends. Germline assignment: CDR1 DFQATT and CDR2 SNEGSKA (reference sequence). CDR3 length equals 14 residues. CDR3 loop: CSARPHRTDTEAFF. Here the CDR3 DNA reads TGCAGTGCTAGACCCCACCGCACCGACACTGAAGCTTTCTTT.

This clonotype showed up many times. The V gene is TRBV5-5, the J gene TRBJ1-2; weak D call: TRBD1 (6 bases). The CDR3 consists of 15 residues. Germline CDR1 and CDR2: SGHKS and YYEKEE (reference sequence). The V end was cut by 3 bases, the J end by 7 bases, with 19 bases between. The CDR3, as DNA: TGTGCCAGCAGCTCACAGGGAGGCAGTAGTAGTGGCTACACCTTC. Translation gives CASSSQGGSSSGYTF. Complete variable domain (other parts from reference TRBV5-5 and TRBJ1-2): DAGVTQSPTHLIKTRGQQVTLRCSPISGHKSVSWYQQVLGQGPQFIFQYYEKEERGRGNFPDRFSARQFPNYSSELNVNALLLGDSALYLCASSSQGGSSSGYTFGSGTRLTVV.

This clonotype was seen ten or more times. This sequence joins TRBV7-9 and TRBJ1-6; a possible D gene is TRBD1 (6 bases). This CDR3 comprises 15 residues. Trimming took off 5 bases at V and 7 bases at J, with 15 bases between the two ends. Germline lookup yields CDR1 SEHNR and CDR2 FQNEAQ (reference sequence). CDR3 in amino acids: CASSVNTGWNSPLHF. The CDR3 DNA is TGTGCCAGCAGCGTAAATACAGGGTGGAATTCACCCCTCCACTTT. Using reference TRBV7-9 and TRBJ1-6 for the parts outside the CDR3, the full variable domain is DTGVSQNPRHKITKRGQNVTFRCDPISEHNRLYWYRQTLGQGPEFLTYFQNEAQLEKSRLLSDRFSAERPKGSFSTLEIQRTEQGDSAMYLCASSVNTGWNSPLHFGNGTRLTVT.

This clonotype has at least ten counts. This chain uses TRBV3-1 with TRBJ2-7; 7 nucleotides line up with TRBD2. Germline trimming cut 1 base from V and 4 bases from J; bases unmatched to any gene: 4. The germline CDR1 and CDR2 sequences are LGHDT and YNNKEL (reference sequence). CDR3 length: 14 residues. CDR3 loop: CASSQATSVYEQYF. The DNA for the CDR3 is TGTGCCAGCAGCCAAGCCACTAGCGTATACGAGCAGTACTTC.

This clonotype has just a few counts. V gene TRBV7-2 combines with J gene TRBJ1-2; no clear D gene. The CDR3 sequence is 15 residues long. The germline V gene encodes CDR1 SGHTA and CDR2 FQGNSA. V dropped 2 bases and J dropped 4 bases, with 14 bases sitting between them. CDR3 loop: CASSLSPPDAYGYTF. CDR3 nucleotides: TGTGCCAGCAGCTTATCCCCCCCGGACGCCTATGGCTACACCTTC.

This clonotype was found many times. J is TRBJ2-5 and V is TRBV29-1; tentative D call: TRBD1 (6 bases). Between the trimmed V and J ends, which lost 2 bases and 5 bases, there was a span of 12 bases. Per germline, CDR1 SQVTM and CDR2 ANQGSEA. CDR3 length: 13 amino acids. The CDR3 DNA is TGCAGCGTTGAACAGGGGATGGAGGAGACCCAGTACTTC. It encodes CSVEQGMEETQYF.

This clonotype was counted only a few times. This chain links TRBV6-1 with TRBJ1-2, with a tentative D call TRBD1 (5 bases). Germline lookup yields CDR1 MNHNS and CDR2 SASEGT. The CDR3 length is 13 residues. V was clipped by 5 bases and J by 3 bases, with 10 bases between them. CDR3 loop: CASSPGSDYGYTF. Written as DNA, the CDR3 is TGTGCCAGCAGTCCAGGGTCGGACTATGGCTACACCTTC.

This clonotype was detected many times. This chain uses TRBV7-8 with TRBJ2-2, with D maybe TRBD1 (5 bases). This CDR3 region has 15 residues. The V gene lost 4 bases and the J gene lost 3 bases, with 12 bases spanning the gap. The V gene's germline CDR1 is SGHVS and CDR2 FQNEAQ. CDR3 coding DNA: TGTGCCAGCAGCTCGCAGGGAAGGGACACCGGGGAGCTGTTTTTT. It codes for CASSSQGRDTGELFF.

This clonotype was detected many times. The chain combines TRBV20-1 with TRBJ1-1; D not resolved. The CDR3 has 13 amino acids. Germline V CDR1 and CDR2: DFQATT, SNEGSKA (reference sequence). V shed 6 bases and J shed 7 bases, with 18 bases lying between them. CDR3 loop: CSADRDGRIEAFF. Written as DNA, the CDR3 is TGCAGTGCAGACCGTGACGGGCGGATTGAAGCTTTCTTT.